This passage covers 5 T cell receptor beta chains from one sample sequenced in a study of blood T cell repertoires in COVID-19. Only in-frame clones appear in the TCRdb table, and some are missing; sequencing was by immunoSEQ multiplex PCR. In the table there are about 54,000 clones, 75% to 95% of which are singletons. The sample consisted of peripheral blood. The receptors derive from a woman in her thirties or forties with active COVID-19.

The J gene is TRBJ2-2, the V gene TRBV11-3; TRBD1 matches at 11 bases. CDR3 length equals 17 residues. J was trimmed by 7 bases and V by 7 bases; bases with no gene match: 14. Germline V gene data show CDR1 as SGHNT and CDR2 as YENEEA. DNA of the CDR3: TGTGCCAGCACCGTATTTGTAGGACAGGGGGCCGTCGGGGAGCTGTTTTTT. This codes for CASTVFVGQGAVGELFF.

The chain combines TRBV5-1 with TRBJ1-4, with 11 bases fitting TRBD1. Trimming removed 3 bases from V and 8 bases from J; junction bases left unmatched: 6. The CDR3 has 15 amino acids. Germline CDR1 is SGHRS and CDR2 is YFSETQ. CDR3 bases: TGCGCCAGCAGCTCCGCCGGGACAGGGGGGGAAAAACTGTTTTTT. Protein product: CASSSAGTGGEKLFF.

This rearrangement joins TRBV5-1 to TRBJ2-3, with 7 bases that match TRBD2. CDR1 is SGHRS, CDR2 YFSETQ, per germline. This CDR3 spans 16 amino acids. V dropped 0 bases and J dropped 0; count of bases not matched to a gene: 4. CDR3 bases: TGCGCCAGCAGCTTGGGCGGGGGATATAGCACAGATACGCAGTATTTT. Its translation is CASSLGGGYSTDTQYF.

The V gene is TRBV5-4, the J gene TRBJ2-5, with D perhaps TRBD1 (6 bases). Trimming took 1 base from V and 5 from J, leaving 9 bases between them. The CDR3 sequence is 13 residues long. From germline, CDR1 is SGHNT and CDR2 YYREEE (reference sequence). The CDR3 protein is CASSLPGDETQYF. As DNA, the CDR3 is TGTGCCAGCAGCTTGCCAGGGGATGAGACCCAGTACTTC.

J is TRBJ2-2 and V is TRBV6-6; perhaps TRBD1 as D (5 bases). CDR1 and CDR2 (germline): MNHNY, SVGAGI (reference sequence). This CDR3 comprises 16 residues. Deletions cut 4 bases from V and 2 bases from J, with 14 bases between. In nucleotides, the CDR3 is TGTGCCAGCAGTTCACGACAGCTACAAAACACCGGGGAGCTGTTTTTT. This translates into CASSSRQLQNTGELFF.